This T cell receptor beta chain was observed in a study of T cell responses to AZD1222 COVID-19 vaccine. Using immunoSEQ multiplex PCR, the repertoire was profiled, and TCRdb retains in-frame clones only, with some absent. Found here are 180,000 or so clones, around nine tenths of them singletons; the top ten hold about 25%. The input for sequencing was peripheral blood, taken 28 days after the second AZD1222 dose. The TCR comes from an adult who received the AZD1222 COVID-19 vaccine.

The CDR3 DNA reads as TGTGCCAGCAGTTTAACTGGGGGCGGTAGCAATCAGCCCCAGCATTTT. This sequence encodes CASSLTGGGSNQPQHF. The V gene is TRBV28, the J gene TRBJ1-5; TRBD1 is a possible D gene (6 bases). Germline CDR1 MDHEN, CDR2 SYDVKM. The CDR3 loop spans 16 amino acids. Trimming cost V 2 bases and J 0 bases, with 11 bases left between them.